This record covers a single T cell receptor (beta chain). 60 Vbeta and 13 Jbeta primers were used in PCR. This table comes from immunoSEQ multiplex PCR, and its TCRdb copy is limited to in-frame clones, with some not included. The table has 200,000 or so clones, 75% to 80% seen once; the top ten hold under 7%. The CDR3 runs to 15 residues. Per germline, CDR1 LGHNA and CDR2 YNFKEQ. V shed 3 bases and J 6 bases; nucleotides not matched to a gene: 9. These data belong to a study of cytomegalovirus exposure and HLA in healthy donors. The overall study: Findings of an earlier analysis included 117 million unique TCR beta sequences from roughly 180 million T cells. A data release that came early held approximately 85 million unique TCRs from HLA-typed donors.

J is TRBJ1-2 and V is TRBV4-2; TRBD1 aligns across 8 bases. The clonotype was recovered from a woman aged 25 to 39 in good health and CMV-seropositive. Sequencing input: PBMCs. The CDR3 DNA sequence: TGTGCCAGCAGCCATCACCAGGGGGCGCGGAATGGCTACACCTTC. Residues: CASSHHQGARNGYTF.